One sample yielded the 21 T cell receptor beta chains listed below, sequenced in a study of T cell responses to AZD1222 COVID-19 vaccine. Assay used: immunoSEQ multiplex PCR; TCRdb lists only in-frame clones, some missing. The sample includes 100,000 to 150,000 clones, 80% to 90% of them seen just once. Here the sequenced sample was peripheral blood, taken on day 0 of AZD1222 vaccination. The receptors originated from an adult in good health.

This clone occurred once. This rearrangement joins TRBV6-5 to TRBJ1-4; 7 nucleotides align to TRBD1. The V gene's germline CDR1 is MNHEY and CDR2 SVGAGI. The CDR3 is 15 amino acids. After removal of 5 bases from V and 3 bases from J, the junction contained 6 bases not matched to a gene. CDR3 sequence reads: CASSKTGLPNEKLFF. CDR3 nucleotides: TGTGCCAGCAGTAAGACAGGGCTTCCTAATGAAAAACTGTTTTTT.

The chain combines TRBV6-2 or TRBV6-3 with TRBJ2-3; D uncertain. The CDR3 extends over 14 amino acids. Germline V gene data show CDR1 as MNHEY and CDR2 as SVGEGT. Trimming shortened V by 5 bases and J by 2 bases, and 11 bases separated the two germline ends. CDR3 sequence (DNA): TGTGCCAGCAGTAACCCCCCCTACACAGATACGCAGTATTTT. Residues: CASSNPPYTDTQYF.

This clone was seen just once. The rearrangement links TRBV6-5 to TRBJ2-7, with D tentatively TRBD1 (5 bases). This CDR3 spans 14 amino acids. V was shortened by 1 base and J by 4 bases, with 11 bases between the two germline ends. Per germline, CDR1 MNHEY and CDR2 SVGAGI. CDR3 sequence (DNA): TGTGCCAGCAGTTACTTCAGGGAAGGGTACGAGCAGTACTTC. This translates into CASSYFREGYEQYF.

The chain links TRBV18 to TRBJ2-1; a weak D match, TRBD1 (6 bases). The CDR3 is 14 residues long. Trimming took off 3 bases at V and 3 bases at J, with 9 bases between the two ends. The germline V gene encodes CDR1 KGHSH and CDR2 LQKENI. CDR3 coding DNA: TGTGCCAGCTCACCCGGACAGAGCTACAATGAGCAGTTCTTC. This encodes CASSPGQSYNEQFF.

The chain employs TRBV6-1 and TRBJ1-1; D is ambiguous. Germline V gene data show CDR1 as MNHNS and CDR2 as SASEGT. This CDR3 has 14 amino acids. Trimming took off 3 bases at V and 2 bases at J, with 10 bases between the two ends. CDR3 loop: CASSEWGLNTEAFF. CDR3 nucleotide sequence: TGTGCCAGCAGTGAGTGGGGATTAAACACTGAAGCTTTCTTT.

This clone has just a few counts. The chain recombines TRBV29-1 with TRBJ2-5; a possible D gene is TRBD2 (6 bases). V was pared by 2 bases and J by 5 bases, with 6 bases between. Germline V CDR1 and CDR2: SQVTM, ANQGSEA. This CDR3 contains 11 residues. The CDR3 nucleotides read TGCAGCGTTGAACGGGGGGAGACCCAGTACTTC. Amino acids: CSVERGETQYF.

On this clone: This sample includes further DNA sequences coding for the same CDR3. The gene calls are TRBV20-1 and TRBJ2-7; D gene uncertain. The CDR3 is 11 residues long. Germline V CDR1 and CDR2: DFQATT, SNEGSKA (reference sequence). Trimming pared 3 bases from V and 3 bases from J, leaving 6 bases between. The CDR3 here is CSARGYYEQYF. CDR3 sequence (DNA): TGCAGTGCTAGGGGATACTACGAGCAGTACTTC.

The rearrangement links TRBV5-6 to TRBJ2-3, with a weak D call TRBD2 (6 bases). Deletions cut 4 bases from V and 1 base from J, with 13 bases between. Per the germline V gene, CDR1 is SGHDT and CDR2 is YYEEEE. There are 15 residues in the CDR3. The CDR3 here is CASSPLGGGTDTQYF. The CDR3 DNA follows: TGTGCCAGCAGCCCCCTAGGCGGGGGCACAGATACGCAGTATTTT.

The chain couples TRBV7-9 to TRBJ1-5; D gene unclear. The CDR3 is 14 amino acids. The germline gives CDR1 SEHNR, CDR2 FQNEAQ (reference sequence). V dropped 5 bases and J dropped 6 bases, with 14 bases sitting between them. Written as DNA, the CDR3 is TGTGCCAGCAGCCGGGGAGCCGAGGGTCAGCCCCAGCATTTT. It yields the protein CASSRGAEGQPQHF.

The V gene is TRBV6-2 or TRBV6-3, the J gene TRBJ1-2, with D tentatively TRBD1 (5 bases). The germline CDR1 and CDR2 sequences are MNHEY and SVGEGT. The CDR3 totals 12 residues. Trimming removed 2 bases from V and 5 bases from J, with 6 bases in between. The CDR3 here is CASSYGGYGYTF. The CDR3 DNA reads TGTGCCAGCAGTTACGGGGGTTATGGCTACACCTTC.

The J gene is TRBJ2-1, the V gene TRBV7-9; D is ambiguous. Trimming left V 1 base short and J 6 bases short, with 7 bases between. The CDR3 is 13 residues long. Germline-derived CDR1 and CDR2 are SEHNR and FQNEAQ (reference sequence). CDR3 amino acids: CASSLVGGNEQFF. In nucleotides, the CDR3 is TGTGCCAGCAGCTTAGTTGGTGGCAATGAGCAGTTCTTC. The full variable domain, in which reference TRBV7-9 and TRBJ2-1 provide the parts outside the CDR3, is DTGVSQNPRHKITKRGQNVTFRCDPISEHNRLYWYRQTLGQGPEFLTYFQNEAQLEKSRLLSDRFSAERPKGSFSTLEIQRTEQGDSAMYLCASSLVGGNEQFFGPGTRLTVL.

J is TRBJ1-2 and V is TRBV6-1, with a weak D call TRBD1 (6 bases). The CDR3 loop spans 14 amino acids. The germline V gene has CDR1 MNHNS and CDR2 SASEGT. The V end lost 2 bases, the J end lost 8 bases, and 15 bases lay between the germline ends. Here the CDR3 reads CASSEMRGLEGYTF. CDR3 DNA sequence: TGTGCCAGCAGTGAAATGCGGGGGCTTGAAGGCTACACCTTC.

This clone has a handful of counts. The V call is TRBV10-3, the J call TRBJ2-2; D possibly corresponds to TRBD2 (6 bases). V was pared by 7 bases and J by 1 base, with 19 bases between. The CDR3 contains 17 residues. Germline loops: CDR1 ENHRY, CDR2 SYGVKD. This CDR3 reads CAIKGILGGKNTGELFF. The CDR3 region has the DNA TGTGCCATCAAGGGTATCCTAGGCGGGAAGAACACCGGGGAGCTGTTTTTT.

The chain combines TRBV2 with TRBJ1-2, with 10 bases fitting TRBD1. J lost 2 bases, V lost 1 base, and 4 bases had no gene match. In germline, CDR1 is SNHLY, CDR2 FYNNEI. The CDR3 contains 16 residues. The DNA of the CDR3 is TGTGCCAGCAGTGAAGGGAGACAGGGGGCAAACTATGGCTACACCTTC. Translation: CASSEGRQGANYGYTF.

This chain uses TRBV2 with TRBJ1-6; the match to TRBD1 covers 9 bases. The CDR3 is 13 residues long. Trimming at V came to 2 bases and at J to 13 bases, leaving 3 bases not matched to a gene. The germline V gene has CDR1 SNHLY and CDR2 FYNNEI. The chain's CDR3 is CASSELGQGPLHF. The CDR3 DNA sequence: TGTGCCAGCAGTGAATTGGGACAGGGCCCCCTCCACTTT. The complete variable domain, with remaining parts taken from reference TRBV2 and TRBJ1-6, reads EPEVTQTPSHQVTQMGQEVILRCVPISNHLYFYWYRQILGQKVEFLVSFYNNEISEKSEIFDDQFSVERPDGSNFTLKIRSTKLEDSAMYFCASSELGQGPLHFGNGTRLTVT.

The chain links TRBV2 to TRBJ2-5; D gene ambiguous. The germline CDR1 and CDR2 sequences are SNHLY and FYNNEI. This CDR3 has 14 amino acids. The V and J ends lost 4 bases and 2 bases respectively, with 11 bases between them. DNA for the CDR3: TGTGCCAGCAGTGTCTCCAAGACACAAGAGACCCAGTACTTC. Protein product: CASSVSKTQETQYF.

This clone was observed once. The rearrangement uses TRBV6-2 or TRBV6-3 and TRBJ2-7; 10 nucleotides align to TRBD2. With V trimmed by 5 bases and J by 0 bases, 7 bases remained unmatched. Germline values: CDR1 MNHEY, CDR2 SVGEGT. This CDR3 is built from 16 residues. The chain's CDR3 is CASSTWTSGSSYEQYF. For the CDR3, the DNA is TGTGCCAGCAGTACTTGGACTAGCGGAAGCTCCTACGAGCAGTACTTC.

The V call is TRBV4-3, the J call TRBJ2-2; D is ambiguous. CDR1 and CDR2 from the germline V gene are LGHNA and YSLEER. CDR3 size: 15 residues. Trimming took off 1 base at V and 6 bases at J, with 12 bases between the two ends. This CDR3 is CASSQVRPLPGELFF. The DNA of the CDR3 is TGCGCCAGCAGCCAAGTTAGGCCCCTACCCGGGGAGCTGTTTTTT.

The chain recombines TRBV23-1 with TRBJ1-5, with D unclear. TRBV23-1 has ORF status, its function being uncertain. This CDR3 contains 12 residues. V was clipped by 3 bases and J by 0 bases, with 0 bases between them. The CDR3 here is CASSHSNQPQHF. The CDR3 coding sequence is TGCGCCAGCAGTCATAGCAATCAGCCCCAGCATTTT.

The chain couples TRBV3-1 (or the pseudogene TRBV3-2) to TRBJ2-1; D is perhaps TRBD2 (5 bases). V lost 3 bases and J lost 6, with 6 bases in between. Germline-derived CDR1 and CDR2 are LGHDT and YNNKEL (reference sequence). The CDR3 has 12 residues. In nucleotides, the CDR3 is TGTGCCAGCAGCCACACTAGCAATGAGCAGTTCTTC. Protein sequence: CASSHTSNEQFF.

Notes on this clone: The junction departs from germline at one end; a sequencing error may be responsible. This chain uses TRBV7-9 with TRBJ2-1; 11 bases align to TRBD2. The germline V gene has CDR1 SEHNR and CDR2 FQNEAQ (reference sequence). The CDR3 is 14 amino acids. For the CDR3, the DNA is TGTGCCAGCAGTTTAGCGGGGGGGCTTAGGGAGCAGTTCTTC. Encoded protein: CASSLAGGLREQFF. The whole variable domain, remainder taken from reference TRBV7-9 and TRBJ2-1, is DTGVSQNPRHKITKRGQNVTFRCDPISEHNRLYWYRQTLGQGPEFLTYFQNEAQLEKSRLLSDRFSAERPKGSFSTLEIQRTEQGDSAMYLCASSLAGGLREQFFGPGTRLTVL.